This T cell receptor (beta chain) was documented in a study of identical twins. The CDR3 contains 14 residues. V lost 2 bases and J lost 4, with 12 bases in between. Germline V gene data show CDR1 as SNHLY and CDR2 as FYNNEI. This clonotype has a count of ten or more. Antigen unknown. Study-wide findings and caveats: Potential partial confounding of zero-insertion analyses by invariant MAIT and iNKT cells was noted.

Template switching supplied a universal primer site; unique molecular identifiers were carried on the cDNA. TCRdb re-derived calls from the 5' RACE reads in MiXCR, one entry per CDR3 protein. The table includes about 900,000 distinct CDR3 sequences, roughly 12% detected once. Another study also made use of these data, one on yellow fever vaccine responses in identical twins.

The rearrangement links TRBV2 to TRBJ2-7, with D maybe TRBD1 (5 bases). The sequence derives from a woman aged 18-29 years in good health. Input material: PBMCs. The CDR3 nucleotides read TGTGCCAGCAGTGAAAAAAGGGGCGGATACGAGCAGTACTTC. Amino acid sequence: CASSEKRGGYEQYF.